The 27 T cell receptor beta chains listed next were all sequenced from one sample in a study of cytomegalovirus exposure and HLA in healthy donors. The PCR used 60 Vbeta and 13 Jbeta primers. Clones were read by immunoSEQ multiplex PCR, and TCRdb kept only the in-frame ones, dropping some. Its clone listing holds approximately 40,000 clones. Material for sequencing was PBMCs. These receptors came from a human donor in good health.

This chain connects TRBV7-2 to TRBJ1-1; the D is unclear. Between the trimmed V and J ends, which lost 4 bases and 4 bases, there was a span of 13 bases. Germline CDR1 SGHTA, CDR2 FQGNSA. The CDR3 loop spans 14 amino acids. CDR3 amino acids: CASSSTLYSTEAFF. DNA of the CDR3: TGTGCCAGCAGCTCGACCCTATACAGCACTGAAGCTTTCTTT.

The rearrangement links TRBV2 to TRBJ2-7; D remains ambiguous. Trimming took 9 bases from V and 3 from J, leaving 9 bases between them. CDR3 length equals 11 residues. Looked up from germline, CDR1 is SNHLY and CDR2 is FYNNEI. CDR3 nucleotide sequence: TGTGCCAGAAGTCCGGTCTACGAGCAGTACTTC. Translation: CARSPVYEQYF.

This chain uses TRBV29-1 with TRBJ1-1, with D tentatively TRBD1 (6 bases). Germline CDR1 and CDR2: SQVTM and ANQGSEA. This CDR3 is 13 amino acids long. V was shortened by 7 bases and J by 5 bases, with 17 bases between the two germline ends. The CDR3: CSAAGGQETEAFF. Here the CDR3 DNA reads TGCAGCGCCGCGGGGGGGCAGGAAACTGAAGCTTTCTTT.

V and J are TRBV2 and TRBJ1-1; D might be TRBD1 (5 bases). Germline assignment: CDR1 SNHLY and CDR2 FYNNEI. Trimming cost V 8 bases and J 1 base, with 14 bases left between them. This CDR3 has 14 amino acids. The chain's CDR3 is CASCPGVGNTEAFF. DNA of the CDR3: TGTGCCAGCTGCCCGGGGGTGGGGAACACTGAAGCTTTCTTT.

V usage is TRBV28 and J usage is TRBJ1-4, with 7 bases matching TRBD1. Unmatched junction bases numbered 10, after V lost 6 bases and J lost 6 bases. CDR1 and CDR2 from the germline V gene are MDHEN and SYDVKM. This CDR3 region has 15 residues. CDR3 sequence (DNA): TGTGCCAGCAGCCAGACAGGGATGGGCCATGAAAAACTGTTTTTT. Its protein product is CASSQTGMGHEKLFF.

The V gene is TRBV5-1, the J gene TRBJ1-1; 8 bases fit TRBD1. V lost 5 bases to trimming and J lost 1 base; unmatched junction nucleotides: 7. Per germline, CDR1 SGHRS and CDR2 YFSETQ. This CDR3 comprises 15 residues. CDR3 sequence reads: CASRIGGTGNTEAFF. The CDR3 DNA follows: TGCGCCAGCAGGATTGGGGGGACAGGGAACACTGAAGCTTTCTTT.

The genes are TRBV5-4 and TRBJ1-1, with D perhaps matching TRBD1 (5 bases). The V gene's germline CDR1 is SGHNT and CDR2 YYREEE (reference sequence). The CDR3 extends over 15 amino acids. The germline V and J ends were trimmed by 1 base and 4 bases, with 14 bases remaining between them. The DNA of the CDR3 is TGTGCCAGCAGCTTGAGGAGCGGGGGATCCACTGAAGCTTTCTTT. Its protein is CASSLRSGGSTEAFF. The full variable domain, with the rest looked up from reference TRBV5-4 and TRBJ1-1, is ETGVTQSPTHLIKTRGQQVTLRCSSQSGHNTVSWYQQALGQGPQFIFQYYREEENGRGNFPPRFSGLQFPNYSSELNVNALELDDSALYLCASSLRSGGSTEAFFGQGTRLTVV.

This chain joins TRBV2 and TRBJ2-3, with a possible D match to TRBD2 (5 bases). CDR1 SNHLY and CDR2 FYNNEI come from the germline V gene. This CDR3 is 15 amino acids long. V lost 4 bases, J lost 4 bases, and 15 bases lay in between. CDR3 DNA sequence: TGTGCCAGCAGTGGCGGGCGGTATGGATCAGATACGCAGTATTTT. Translation gives CASSGGRYGSDTQYF.

The chain recombines TRBV29-1 with TRBJ2-6, with 7 positions matching TRBD1. CDR3 length: 17 residues. Per the germline V gene, CDR1 is SQVTM and CDR2 is ANQGSEA. CDR3 region: CSASTGLVFSGANVLTF. CDR3 sequence (DNA): TGCAGTGCCTCGACAGGGCTTGTATTTTCTGGGGCCAACGTCCTGACTTTC.

About this clone: At one boundary the junction diverges from the germline segment, which might be a read error. The V call is TRBV6-5, the J call TRBJ2-7, with 8 positions matching TRBD2. This CDR3 has 15 amino acids. CDR1 and CDR2 (germline): MNHEY, SVGAGI. The CDR3 protein is CASSRSGGAPSEQSF. For the CDR3, the DNA is TGTGCCAGCAGTCGAAGCGGGGGTGCCCCCTCCGAGCAGTCCTTC.

This chain links TRBV28 with TRBJ1-2; the D gene is possibly TRBD1 (5 bases). Trimming left V 6 bases short and J 4 bases short, with 15 bases between. Germline V gene sequence: CDR1 MDHEN, CDR2 SYDVKM. This CDR3 is built from 14 residues. CDR3 in DNA: TGTGCCAGCAGCCGAGTGGGACTGGGCTATGGCTACACCTTC. Translation gives CASSRVGLGYGYTF.

V gene TRBV6-6 combines with J gene TRBJ1-6, with D unresolved. Trimming removed 0 bases from V and 5 bases from J, with 8 bases in between. CDR1 and CDR2 from the germline V gene are MNHNY and SVGAGI (reference sequence). The length of the CDR3 is 15 residues. The CDR3 region is CASSYSGPDNSPLHF. In DNA form, the CDR3 reads TGTGCCAGCAGTTACTCTGGGCCGGATAATTCACCCCTCCACTTT.

The genes are TRBV5-1 and TRBJ1-6; D might be TRBD1 (5 bases). The CDR3 covers 16 residues. Trimming left V 0 bases short and J 6 bases short, with 13 bases between. Germline V gene sequence: CDR1 SGHRS, CDR2 YFSETQ. This chain's CDR3 is CASSLAGQGSNSPLHF. DNA of the CDR3: TGCGCCAGCAGCTTGGCCGGGCAGGGATCTAATTCACCCCTCCACTTT.

The chain couples TRBV19 to TRBJ1-2; D might be TRBD1 (5 bases). The CDR3 has 12 amino acids. Trimming removed 10 bases at V and 4 bases at J, with 13 bases between. CDR1 is LNHDA, CDR2 SQIVND, per germline (reference sequence). Written as DNA, the CDR3 is TGTGCCACCAGGGATGTCGGCTATGGCTACACCTTC. The encoded protein is CATRDVGYGYTF.

This chain connects TRBV19 to TRBJ2-5; 11 nucleotides agree with TRBD2. Germline trimming cut 6 bases from V and 7 bases from J; bases unmatched to any gene: 4. This CDR3 is 13 amino acids long. Looked up from germline, CDR1 is LNHDA and CDR2 is SQIVND (reference sequence). CDR3 coding DNA: TGTGCCAGTAGCCTGCTAGCGGGGGGGACCCAGTACTTC. It translates to CASSLLAGGTQYF.

V is TRBV25-1 and J is TRBJ1-1, with a possible D match to TRBD1 (5 bases). The V gene's germline CDR1 is MGHDK and CDR2 SYGVNS. The CDR3 loop spans 14 amino acids. Trimming removed 9 bases from V and 2 bases from J, with 16 bases in between. Here the CDR3 reads CASTGGQGNTEAFF. CDR3 bases: TGTGCCAGTACAGGAGGGCAAGGTAACACTGAAGCTTTCTTT.

J is TRBJ1-2 and V is TRBV19; TRBD1 matches 8 bases. The germline V gene encodes CDR1 LNHDA and CDR2 SQIVND (reference sequence). V shed 6 bases and J 6 bases; nucleotides not matched to a gene: 6. This CDR3 comprises 13 residues. DNA of the CDR3: TGTGCCAGTAGCATGGACAGGGTGGATGGCTACACCTTC. Amino acids: CASSMDRVDGYTF.

The chain links TRBV18 to TRBJ2-3, with a possible D match to TRBD1 (5 bases). The CDR3 totals 15 residues. Germline lookup yields CDR1 KGHSH and CDR2 LQKENI. The V and J ends lost 0 bases and 5 bases respectively, with 12 bases between them. The CDR3 DNA follows: TGTGCCAGCTCACCACCAGGGGTCGCAGGAGATACGCAGTATTTT. Translation: CASSPPGVAGDTQYF.

CDR3 DNA sequence: TGCGCCAGCAGCCTATACCAAACGGGACAGGAAACTGAAGCTTTCTTT. As protein: CASSLYQTGQETEAFF. The chain is built from TRBV5-1 and TRBJ1-1; TRBD1 matches 8 bases. This CDR3 contains 16 residues. V was clipped by 4 bases and J by 5 bases; unmatched bases: 13. Germline CDR1 reads SGHRS; CDR2 reads YFSETQ.

The CDR3 sequence is CASSRLGQKNTEAFF. In nucleotides, the CDR3 is TGTGCCAGCAGCCGCCTTGGACAGAAGAACACTGAAGCTTTCTTT. The genes are TRBV7-2 and TRBJ1-1; a possible D gene is TRBD1 (6 bases). The germline V and J ends were trimmed by 5 bases and 1 base, with 14 bases remaining between them. The germline V gene encodes CDR1 SGHTA and CDR2 FQGNSA. This CDR3 is built from 15 residues.

This rearrangement joins TRBV9 to TRBJ1-1; D is possibly TRBD1 (5 bases). The CDR3 is 14 amino acids. V was pared by 7 bases and J by 4 bases, with 17 bases between. Looked up from germline, CDR1 is SGDLS and CDR2 is YYNGEE. In nucleotides, the CDR3 is TGTGCCAGCGGAGGCTTCGGGGGGGTCACTGAAGCTTTCTTT. Translation gives CASGGFGGVTEAFF.

The chain has TRBV19 and TRBJ2-3; tentative D call: TRBD2 (7 bases). Trimming cost V 1 base and J 2 bases, with 10 bases left between them. The CDR3 is 15 residues long. The germline CDR1 and CDR2 sequences are LNHDA and SQIVND (reference sequence). Here the CDR3 reads CASSIAGGHTDTQYF. The CDR3 DNA follows: TGTGCCAGTAGTATAGCGGGGGGCCACACAGATACGCAGTATTTT.

The CDR3 DNA is TGTGCCAGCTCACCAAGTCTCGGTGCAGGGGGGAATGAGCAGTTCTTC. This gives the protein CASSPSLGAGGNEQFF. This chain connects TRBV18 to TRBJ2-1, with D perhaps TRBD1 (7 bases). Germline V lookup: CDR1 KGHSH, CDR2 LQKENI. The CDR3 loop spans 16 amino acids. The V and J ends lost 2 bases and 7 bases respectively, with 18 bases between them.

V gene TRBV18 combines with J gene TRBJ1-1; a weak D match, TRBD1 (6 bases). The CDR3 has 17 amino acids. The ends were cut back, 5 bases at V and 0 bases at J, with 19 bases in the middle. The germline V gene encodes CDR1 KGHSH and CDR2 LQKENI. CDR3 bases: TGTGCCAGCTCAATTCTGGACAGCTTCTATTTGAACACTGAAGCTTTCTTT. Translated: CASSILDSFYLNTEAFF.

The chain carries TRBV19 and TRBJ2-7; no reliable D call. There are 14 residues in the CDR3. In germline, CDR1 is LNHDA, CDR2 SQIVND (reference sequence). V gave up 3 bases and J gave up 2 bases, with 11 bases separating them. For the CDR3, the DNA is TGTGCCAGTAGTATGGGCAGCAGTACCTACGAGCAGTACTTC. It specifies CASSMGSSTYEQYF. Combining the CDR3 with reference TRBV19 and TRBJ2-7 gives the whole variable domain DGGITQSPKYLFRKEGQNVTLSCEQNLNHDAMYWYRQDPGQGLRLIYYSQIVNDFQKGDIAEGYSVSREKKESFPLTVTSAQKNPTAFYLCASSMGSSTYEQYFGPGTRLTVT.

The chain uses TRBV12-5 and TRBJ1-2; TRBD1 is a possible D gene (6 bases). This CDR3 has 14 amino acids. Germline V gene data show CDR1 as LGHNT and CDR2 as FRNRAP. V shed 2 bases and J shed 4 bases, with 11 bases lying between them. CDR3 DNA sequence: TGTGCTAGTGGTTTGTTGTCAGGGGTCTATGGCTACACCTTC. Amino acids: CASGLLSGVYGYTF. The entire variable domain, with the rest obtained from reference TRBV12-5 and TRBJ1-2, is as follows: DARVTQTPRHKVTEMGQEVTMRCQPILGHNTVFWYRQTMMQGLELLAYFRNRAPLDDSGMPKDRFSAEMPDATLATLKIQPSEPRDSAVYFCASGLLSGVYGYTFGSGTRLTVV.

The genes are TRBV6-6 and TRBJ1-5; D unclear. V was cut by 5 bases and J by 4 bases, with 12 bases left in between. The CDR3 runs 14 residues. Germline V CDR1 and CDR2: MNHNY, SVGAGI (reference sequence). The CDR3 is CASSPQRVNQPQHF. DNA of the CDR3: TGTGCCAGCAGTCCCCAGAGGGTAAATCAGCCCCAGCATTTT.